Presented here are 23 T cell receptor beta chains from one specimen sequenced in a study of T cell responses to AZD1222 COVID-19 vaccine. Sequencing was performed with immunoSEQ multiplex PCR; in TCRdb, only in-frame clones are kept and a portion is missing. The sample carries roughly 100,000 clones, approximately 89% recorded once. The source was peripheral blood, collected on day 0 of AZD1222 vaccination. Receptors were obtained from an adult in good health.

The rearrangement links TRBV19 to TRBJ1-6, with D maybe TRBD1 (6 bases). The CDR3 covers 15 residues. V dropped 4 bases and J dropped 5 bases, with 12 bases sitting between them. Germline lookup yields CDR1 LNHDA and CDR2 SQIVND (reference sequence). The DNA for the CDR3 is TGTGCCAGTAGTAGCCGGTCAGGGGATAATTCACCCCTCCACTTT. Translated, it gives CASSSRSGDNSPLHF.

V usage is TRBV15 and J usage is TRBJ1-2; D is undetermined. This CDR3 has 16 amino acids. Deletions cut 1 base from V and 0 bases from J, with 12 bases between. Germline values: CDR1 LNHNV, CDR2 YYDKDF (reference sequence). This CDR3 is CATSRGTGGANYGYTF. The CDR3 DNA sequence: TGTGCCACCAGCAGAGGGACCGGTGGAGCTAACTATGGCTACACCTTC.

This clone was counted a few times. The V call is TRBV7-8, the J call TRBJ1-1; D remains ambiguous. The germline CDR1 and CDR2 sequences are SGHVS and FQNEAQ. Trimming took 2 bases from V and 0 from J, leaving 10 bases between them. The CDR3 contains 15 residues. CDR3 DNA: TGTGCCAGCAGCTTATCTTCCGGACTGAACACTGAAGCTTTCTTT. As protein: CASSLSSGLNTEAFF. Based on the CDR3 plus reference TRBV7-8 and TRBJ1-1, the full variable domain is GAGVSQSPRYKVAKRGQDVALRCDPISGHVSLFWYQQALGQGPEFLTYFQNEAQLDKSGLPSDRFFAERPEGSVSTLKIQRTQQEDSAVYLCASSLSSGLNTEAFFGQGTRLTVV.

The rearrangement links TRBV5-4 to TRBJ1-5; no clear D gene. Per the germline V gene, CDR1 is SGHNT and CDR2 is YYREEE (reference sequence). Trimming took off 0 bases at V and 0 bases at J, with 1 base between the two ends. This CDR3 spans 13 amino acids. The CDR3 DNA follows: TGTGCCAGCAGCTTGGATAGCAATCAGCCCCAGCATTTT. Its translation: CASSLDSNQPQHF.

This CDR3 reads CSVEVGTVTDTQYF. In nucleotides, the CDR3 is TGCAGCGTTGAGGTTGGAACAGTCACAGATACGCAGTATTTT. This chain joins TRBV29-1 and TRBJ2-3; unclear D gene. The V end lost 3 bases, the J end lost 2 bases, and 12 bases lay between the germline ends. The CDR3 extends over 14 amino acids. Germline V gene lookup returns CDR1 SQVTM and CDR2 ANQGSEA.

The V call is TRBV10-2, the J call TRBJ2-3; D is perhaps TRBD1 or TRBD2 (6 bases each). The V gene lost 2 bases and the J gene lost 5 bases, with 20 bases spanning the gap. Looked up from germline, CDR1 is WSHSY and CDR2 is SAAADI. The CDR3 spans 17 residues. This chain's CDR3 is CASSELTSGGPVDTQYF. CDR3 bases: TGCGCCAGCAGTGAGCTGACTAGTGGGGGGCCGGTAGATACGCAGTATTTT.

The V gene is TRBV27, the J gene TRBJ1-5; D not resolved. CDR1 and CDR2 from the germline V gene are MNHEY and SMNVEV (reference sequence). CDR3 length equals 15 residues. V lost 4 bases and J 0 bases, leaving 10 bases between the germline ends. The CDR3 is CASSWGDGSNQPQHF. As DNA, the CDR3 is TGTGCCAGCAGTTGGGGTGACGGTAGCAATCAGCCCCAGCATTTT.

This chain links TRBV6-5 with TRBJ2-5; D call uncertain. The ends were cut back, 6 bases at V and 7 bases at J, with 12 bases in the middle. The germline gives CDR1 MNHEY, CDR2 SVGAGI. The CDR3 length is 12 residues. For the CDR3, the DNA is TGTGCCAGCAGCCCCCTTGAAGGGACCCAGTACTTC. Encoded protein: CASSPLEGTQYF.

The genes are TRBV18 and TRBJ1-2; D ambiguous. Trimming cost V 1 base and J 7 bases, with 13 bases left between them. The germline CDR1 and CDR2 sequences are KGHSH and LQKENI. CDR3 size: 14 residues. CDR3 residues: CASSPLGKESGYTF. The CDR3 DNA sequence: TGTGCCAGCTCACCACTGGGTAAAGAGAGTGGCTACACCTTC.

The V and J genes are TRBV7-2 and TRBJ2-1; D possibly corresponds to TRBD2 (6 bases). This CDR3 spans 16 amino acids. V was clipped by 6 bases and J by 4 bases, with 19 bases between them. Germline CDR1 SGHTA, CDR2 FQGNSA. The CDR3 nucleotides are TGTGCCAGCAGGAAGACTAGTGGGTTGATTTACAATGAGCAGTTCTTC. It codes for CASRKTSGLIYNEQFF.

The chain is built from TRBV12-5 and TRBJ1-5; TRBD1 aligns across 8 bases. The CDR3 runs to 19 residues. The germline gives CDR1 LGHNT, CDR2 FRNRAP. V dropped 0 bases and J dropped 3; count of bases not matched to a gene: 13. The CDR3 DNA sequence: TGTGCTAGTGGTTTGGTATACCTTGGACAGGGCGGTAACAATCAGCCCCAGCATTTT. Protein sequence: CASGLVYLGQGGNNQPQHF.

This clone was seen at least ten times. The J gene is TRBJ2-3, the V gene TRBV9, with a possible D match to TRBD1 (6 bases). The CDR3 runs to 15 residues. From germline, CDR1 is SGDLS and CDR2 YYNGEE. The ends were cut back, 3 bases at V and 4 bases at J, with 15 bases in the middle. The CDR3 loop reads CASSAQGIQADTQYF. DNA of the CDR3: TGTGCCAGCAGCGCACAGGGAATTCAGGCAGATACGCAGTATTTT.

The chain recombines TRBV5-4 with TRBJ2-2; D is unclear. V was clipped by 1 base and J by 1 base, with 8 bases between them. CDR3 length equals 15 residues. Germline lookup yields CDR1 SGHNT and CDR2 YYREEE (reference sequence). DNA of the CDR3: TGTGCCAGCAGCTTGAGGGCAGGGAACACCGGGGAGCTGTTTTTT. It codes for CASSLRAGNTGELFF.

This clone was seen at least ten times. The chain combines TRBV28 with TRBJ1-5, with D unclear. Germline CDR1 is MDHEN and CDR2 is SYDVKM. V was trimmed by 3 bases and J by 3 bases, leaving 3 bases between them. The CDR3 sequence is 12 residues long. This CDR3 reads CASSFDNQPQHF. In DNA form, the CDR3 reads TGTGCCAGCAGTTTTGACAATCAGCCCCAGCATTTT.

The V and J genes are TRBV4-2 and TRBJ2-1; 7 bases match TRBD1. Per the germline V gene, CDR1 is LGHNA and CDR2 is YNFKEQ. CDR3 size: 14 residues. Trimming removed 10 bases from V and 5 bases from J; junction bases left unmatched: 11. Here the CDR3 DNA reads TGTGCCACCCAAAATTACAGGGGAAACAATGAGCAGTTCTTC. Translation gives CATQNYRGNNEQFF.

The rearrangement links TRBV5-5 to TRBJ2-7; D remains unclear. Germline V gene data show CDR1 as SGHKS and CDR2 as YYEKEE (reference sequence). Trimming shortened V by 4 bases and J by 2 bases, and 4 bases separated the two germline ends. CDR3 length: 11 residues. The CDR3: CASSPAYEQYF. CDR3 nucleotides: TGTGCCAGCAGCCCGGCCTACGAGCAGTACTTC.

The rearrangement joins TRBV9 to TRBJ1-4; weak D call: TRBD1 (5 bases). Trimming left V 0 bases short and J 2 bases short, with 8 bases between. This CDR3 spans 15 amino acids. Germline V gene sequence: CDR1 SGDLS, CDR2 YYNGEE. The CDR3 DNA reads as TGTGCCAGCAGCGTAGCGACAGATACTAATGAAAAACTGTTTTTT. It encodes CASSVATDTNEKLFF. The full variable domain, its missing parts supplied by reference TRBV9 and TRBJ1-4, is DSGVTQTPKHLITATGQRVTLRCSPRSGDLSVYWYQQSLDQGLQFLIQYYNGEERAKGNILERFSAQQFPDLHSELNLSSLELGDSALYFCASSVATDTNEKLFFGSGTQLSVL.

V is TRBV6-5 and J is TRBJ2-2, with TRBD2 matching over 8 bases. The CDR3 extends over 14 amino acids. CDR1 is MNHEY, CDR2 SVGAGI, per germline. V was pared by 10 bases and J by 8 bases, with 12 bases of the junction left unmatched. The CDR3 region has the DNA TGTGCCAACAGCGGGGGCGCCTTAGCTGGGGAGCTGTTTTTT. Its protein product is CANSGGALAGELFF.

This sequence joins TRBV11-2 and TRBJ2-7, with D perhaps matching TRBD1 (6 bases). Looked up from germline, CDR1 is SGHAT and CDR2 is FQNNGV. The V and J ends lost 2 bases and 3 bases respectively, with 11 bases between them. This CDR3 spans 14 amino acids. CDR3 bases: TGTGCCAGCAGCTTACAACAGGGAAGCTACGAGCAGTACTTC. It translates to CASSLQQGSYEQYF.

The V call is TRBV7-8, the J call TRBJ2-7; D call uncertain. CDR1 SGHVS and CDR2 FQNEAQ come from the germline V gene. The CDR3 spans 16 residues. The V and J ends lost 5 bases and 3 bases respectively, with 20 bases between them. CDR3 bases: TGTGCCAGCAGCCCTACGGAAGTGACCGGAATCTACGAGCAGTACTTC. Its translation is CASSPTEVTGIYEQYF.

DNA of the CDR3: TGTGCCAGCAGCCCCCCCGGGCCGTACAACTATGGCTACACCTTC. It encodes CASSPPGPYNYGYTF. The rearrangement joins TRBV7-9 to TRBJ1-2; D remains unclear. Trimming removed 5 bases from V and 2 bases from J, with 15 bases in between. This CDR3 is built from 15 residues. Germline V lookup: CDR1 SEHNR, CDR2 FQNEAQ (reference sequence).

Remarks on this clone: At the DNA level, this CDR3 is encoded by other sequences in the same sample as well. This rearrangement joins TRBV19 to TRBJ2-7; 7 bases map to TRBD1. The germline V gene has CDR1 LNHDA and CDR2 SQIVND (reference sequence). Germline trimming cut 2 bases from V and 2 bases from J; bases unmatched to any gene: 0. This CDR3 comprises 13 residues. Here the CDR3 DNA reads TGTGCCAGTAGTATAACAGGGGCCTACGAGCAGTACTTC. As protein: CASSITGAYEQYF.

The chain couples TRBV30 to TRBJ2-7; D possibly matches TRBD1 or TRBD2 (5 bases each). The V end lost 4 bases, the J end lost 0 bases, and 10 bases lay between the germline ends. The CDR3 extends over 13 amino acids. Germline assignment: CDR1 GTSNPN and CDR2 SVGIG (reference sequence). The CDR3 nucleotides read TGTGCCTGGAATTGGGGGAGCTCCTACGAGCAGTACTTC. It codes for CAWNWGSSYEQYF.